This T cell receptor (beta chain) stems from a study of T cell repertoires in cytomegalovirus infection. Study details: Recently identified HLA-C-restricted CMV epitopes and well-studied HLA-B-restricted CMV epitopes were used by the study. Public TCR beta signatures were indicative of both CMV infection and a matching HLA type. Findings and limits, study-wide: What dominated the ex vivo response were HLA-C-restricted CMV-specific TCR beta clonotypes. Carriers of CMV and the relevant HLA type were discriminated by public TCR beta frequency.

The CDR3 sequence is 15 residues long. Trimming removed 5 bases at V and 0 bases at J, with 11 bases between. The germline V gene has CDR1 LNHDA and CDR2 SQIVND (reference sequence). TCRdb re-called the reads through MiXCR, storing one row per CDR3 protein. The top ten hold roughly 13% of the sample, which has roughly 990,000 distinct CDR3 sequences, roughly 30% seen once. Points on this clonotype: What it recognizes is unknown.

This receptor was identified in a human donor in good health (CMV status not recorded). Some clones in this sample may be carry-over from other donors' samples. The chain links TRBV19 to TRBJ1-5; a possible D gene is TRBD1 (6 bases). Sequences were derived from cultured CD8+ T cells from PBMCs, sampled from culture after CMV antigen stimulation. This CDR3 reads CASSWSGDSNQPQHF. Here the CDR3 DNA reads TGTGCCAGTAGTTGGTCAGGGGATAGCAATCAGCCCCAGCATTTT.